The text below deals with one T cell receptor (beta chain). This receptor's antigen is unknown. No qualities accompany the bases; no much larger clone lies one base away. V has 4 bases trimmed and J has 5 bases trimmed; junction bases matching no gene number 5. The germline V gene supplies CDR1 MNHEY and CDR2 SVGEGT. The CDR3 numbers 15 residues from cysteine through phenylalanine. The CDR3 DNA has 45 bases and is translated from base 1. TCRbeta CDR3 regions were amplified from genomic DNA by means of the immunoSEQ Assay, a bias-controlled multiplex PCR. The source study handled its data this way. The number of nucleated cells in each sample was estimated from the amplification of reference gene primers within the assay. To quantify the absolute abundance of each unique TCRbeta CDR3 rearrangement, sequence reads were collapsed and filtered. For each sample, productive Simpson clonality was calculated as the square root of Simpson's diversity index across productive rearrangements. In TCRdb, the immuneACCESS table is reduced to in-frame sequences with V and J assigned. These tables do not hold every clone; where another copy was compared, an unresolved V gene accounts for under half, and the others remain unexplained. V, J and clone size were drawn from that table, and D and trimming were deduced from the DNA. The sample has tens of thousands of clones on record, approximately 80% of them singletons. The top ten hold about an eighth of the sample.

The collaborating institutions used their own protocols to collect whole blood in K2EDTA tubes. For TCRbeta analysis, collaborators shipped samples as frozen whole blood, isolated PBMCs, or DNA extracted from either of those sample types. This sample is drawn from a study of blood T cell repertoires in COVID-19 (dated by TCRdb to 2020 to 2021). The study in broad terms: Samples from collaborators originated in the United States, Italy and Spain and spanned both the acute and convalescent phases of COVID-19. The prospective study material was composed of cDNA or gDNA derived from T cells, B-cell-depleted T cells, or PBMCs. Where available, HLA class I and class II types were obtained from metadata supplied by the sample provider rather than from assay-based typing. A freely available public database, intended as a resource for researchers studying the immune response to SARS-CoV-2, is where the repertoires were released. The samples were drawn from two sources: the first 160 participants of the ongoing ImmuneRACE study, and fewer than 1,500 subjects contributed by 6 global collaborators. Sample metadata almost always included a de-identified subject ID, COVID-19 status, age in years and sex. Subjects who had been exposed to COVID-19, were actively infected with it, or had recovered from it provided the deeply sampled blood TCRbeta repertoires that made up the dataset. Study-wide findings and limitations: The quantity of clinical and demographic metadata differed by source and by participant and was supplied without curation.

The TCR sequence derives from a human donor in a cohort sampled during active COVID-19. The sample was peripheral blood. This chain joins TRBV6-2 or TRBV6-3 to TRBJ2-5; the central 12 bases match TRBD2. The encoded CDR3 is CASSLPSGGAETQYF. The nucleotides read TGTGCCAGCAGTTTGCCTAGCGGGGGGGCGGAGACCCAGTACTTC.